These 9 T cell receptor beta chains originate from one sample sequenced in a study of T cell changes during pregnancy in multiple sclerosis. Libraries were prepared by immunoSEQ multiplex PCR; TCRdb keeps only in-frame clonotypes and omits some of them. The table shows about 34,000 clones, with 70% to 90% occurring only once. Here the sequenced sample was CD8+ T cells from peripheral blood mononuclear cells, taken in the third trimester of pregnancy. These receptors were taken from a female donor with multiple sclerosis, enrolled in a pregnancy study.

The chain is built from TRBV5-1 and TRBJ1-1; D gene ambiguous. Germline V gives CDR1 SGHRS, CDR2 YFSETQ. V was cut by 0 bases and J by 1 base, with 4 bases left in between. The length of the CDR3 is 13 residues. The DNA for the CDR3 is TGCGCCAGCAGCTTGGCCTGGAACACTGAAGCTTTCTTT. This sequence encodes CASSLAWNTEAFF.

The chain combines TRBV10-3 with TRBJ2-7, with TRBD2 matching 10 bases. Germline V lookup: CDR1 ENHRY, CDR2 SYGVKD. The V gene end was trimmed by 3 bases and the J gene end by 5 bases; junction bases not matched to a gene: 7. This CDR3 contains 15 residues. The CDR3 DNA reads as TGTGCCATCAGTGACAGCGGGGGGGCCGGAGACGAGCAGTACTTC. The encoded protein is CAISDSGGAGDEQYF.

The chain uses TRBV7-3 and TRBJ2-7, with 7 nucleotides matching TRBD2. With V trimmed by 4 bases and J by 6 bases, 6 bases remained unmatched. The CDR3 contains 13 residues. Per the germline V gene, CDR1 is SGHTA and CDR2 is FQGTGA. The CDR3 nucleotides are TGTGCCAGCAGCTCCTACGGGGGGTCCGAGCAGTACTTC. This sequence encodes CASSSYGGSEQYF.

V and J are TRBV7-9 and TRBJ2-7, with 10 bases identical to TRBD1. There are 14 residues in the CDR3. Germline CDR1 SEHNR, CDR2 FQNEAQ (reference sequence). Trimming removed 5 bases from V and 2 bases from J; junction bases left unmatched: 3. CDR3 residues: CASSAGQGAYEQYF. CDR3 bases: TGTGCCAGCAGCGCTGGACAGGGGGCCTACGAGCAGTACTTC.

This clone was found once. The rearrangement uses TRBV5-5 and TRBJ1-1, with D perhaps matching TRBD1 (6 bases). The CDR3 is made up of 13 amino acids. The ends were cut back, 4 bases at V and 0 bases at J, with 7 bases in the middle. Germline CDR1 SGHKS, CDR2 YYEKEE (reference sequence). The CDR3 region is CASSQGMNTEAFF. CDR3 nucleotides: TGTGCCAGCAGCCAGGGGATGAACACTGAAGCTTTCTTT. The whole variable domain, filled in from reference TRBV5-5 and TRBJ1-1, reads DAGVTQSPTHLIKTRGQQVTLRCSPISGHKSVSWYQQVLGQGPQFIFQYYEKEERGRGNFPDRFSARQFPNYSSELNVNALLLGDSALYLCASSQGMNTEAFFGQGTRLTVV.

This clone was seen once. This chain connects TRBV4-3 to TRBJ2-5; D possibly corresponds to TRBD1 (6 bases). Germline V CDR1 and CDR2: LGHNA, YSLEER. V was clipped by 5 bases and J by 2 bases, with 18 bases between them. This CDR3 contains 16 residues. In nucleotides, the CDR3 is TGCGCCAGCAGCGGATCGACAGGACGGGATCAAGAGACCCAGTACTTC. Translation: CASSGSTGRDQETQYF.

The rearrangement joins TRBV5-1 to TRBJ1-2; 7 nucleotides align to TRBD1. The CDR3 is 15 residues long. The germline V gene has CDR1 SGHRS and CDR2 YFSETQ. The V gene end was trimmed by 1 base and the J gene end by 2 bases; junction bases not matched to a gene: 5. CDR3 loop: CASSLWSGQNYGYTF. As DNA, the CDR3 is TGCGCCAGCAGCTTGTGGTCGGGACAGAACTATGGCTACACCTTC.

The gene calls are TRBV6-5 and TRBJ1-2, with TRBD1 matching over 11 bases. V was pared by 6 bases and J by 3 bases, with 3 bases of the junction left unmatched. This CDR3 comprises 14 residues. The germline CDR1 and CDR2 sequences are MNHEY and SVGAGI. CDR3 residues: CASSPGQGDYGYTF. CDR3 DNA sequence: TGTGCCAGCAGCCCGGGACAGGGGGACTATGGCTACACCTTC.

The rearrangement joins TRBV9 to TRBJ1-2; 7 bases agree with TRBD1. Germline V gene data show CDR1 as SGDLS and CDR2 as YYNGEE. The CDR3 consists of 13 residues. The V segment lost 4 bases and the J segment 2 bases; nucleotides outside the gene matches: 2. The CDR3 loop is CASSRQGNYGYTF. CDR3 in DNA: TGTGCCAGCAGCCGACAGGGCAACTATGGCTACACCTTC.